This T cell receptor beta chain was identified during a study of regulatory T cells in long-lasting Graves disease. Findings and caveats of the study: Exclusively peripheral blood, rather than thyroid tissue, was studied. Patients with persistent disease showed a bias toward TRBV28, TRBJ1-2 and TRBJ2-5.

Time point in this sample: persistent/refractory GD, antithyroid drugs over 5 years with positive TRAb. From PBMCs, RNA was extracted and then used to make the TCR library. Each of the patients was recruited from an endocrinology department situated in Xi'an, China. A remark on this clonotype: Its specificity is not known. The germline gene is not matched at one end of the junction; a read error may be the cause.

CDR3 size: 13 residues. Per the germline V gene, CDR1 is SGHRS and CDR2 is YFSETQ. Arm-PCR of CDR3 regions with iRepertoire HTBI primers generated TCR beta libraries. TCRdb re-called the multiplex PCR reads with MiXCR, one entry per CDR3 protein. Here the sample spans a few hundred thousand distinct CDR3 sequences, about a quarter being singletons. The sequence derives from a female donor with Graves disease. The J gene is TRBJ1-2, the V gene TRBV5-1; TRBD1 is a possible D gene (6 bases). The source was peripheral blood mononuclear cells (PBMCs), collected when the disease was refractory, from a patient treated with antithyroid drugs. Here the CDR3 reads CASSFPRGAGYTF. The CDR3 nucleotides are TGTGCCAGCAGCTTCCCCAGGGGAGCTGGCTACACCTTC. Drawing the rest from reference TRBV5-1 and TRBJ1-2, the complete variable domain is KAGVTQTPRYLIKTRGQQVTLSCSPISGHRSVSWYQQTPGQGLQFLFEYFSETQRNKGNFPGRFSGRQFSNSRSEMNVSTLELGDSALYLCASSFPRGAGYTFGSGTRLTVV.